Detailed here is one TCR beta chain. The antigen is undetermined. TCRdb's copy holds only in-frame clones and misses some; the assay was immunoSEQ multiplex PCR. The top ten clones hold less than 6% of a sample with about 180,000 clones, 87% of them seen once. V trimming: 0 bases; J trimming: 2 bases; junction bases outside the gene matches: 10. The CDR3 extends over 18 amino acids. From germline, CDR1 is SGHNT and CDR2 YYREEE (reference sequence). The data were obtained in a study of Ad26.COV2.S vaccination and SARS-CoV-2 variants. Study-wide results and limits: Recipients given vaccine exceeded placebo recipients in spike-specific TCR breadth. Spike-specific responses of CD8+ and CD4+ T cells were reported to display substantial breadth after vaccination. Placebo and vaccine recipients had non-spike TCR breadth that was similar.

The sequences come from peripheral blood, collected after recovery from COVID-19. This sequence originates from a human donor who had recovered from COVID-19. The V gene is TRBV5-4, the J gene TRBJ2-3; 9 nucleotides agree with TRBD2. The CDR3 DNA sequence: TGTGCCAGCAGCTTGGGGGTCTGGCGGGAGGGGAACACAGATACGCAGTATTTT. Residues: CASSLGVWREGNTDTQYF.